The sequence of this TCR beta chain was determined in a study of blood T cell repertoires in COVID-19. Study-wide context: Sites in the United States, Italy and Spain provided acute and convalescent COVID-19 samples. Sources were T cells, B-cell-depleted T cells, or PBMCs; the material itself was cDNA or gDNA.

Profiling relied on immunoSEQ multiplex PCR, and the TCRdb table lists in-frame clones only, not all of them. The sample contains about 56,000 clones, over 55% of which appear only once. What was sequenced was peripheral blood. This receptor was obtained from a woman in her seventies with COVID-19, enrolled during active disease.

The CDR3 DNA reads as TGTGCCAGCAGCCCGGGGACCTTCCGGGGGGAGATGGAACTGTTTTTT. It yields the protein CASSPGTFRGEMELFF. The chain has TRBV9 and TRBJ1-4, with a weak D call TRBD1 (5 bases). Germline V gives CDR1 SGDLS, CDR2 YYNGEE. This CDR3 contains 16 residues. The V end lost 4 bases, the J end lost 12 bases, and 25 bases lay between the germline ends. Full variable domain (missing parts from reference TRBV9 and TRBJ1-4): DSGVTQTPKHLITATGQRVTLRCSPRSGDLSVYWYQQSLDQGLQFLIQYYNGEERAKGNILERFSAQQFPDLHSELNLSSLELGDSALYFCASSPGTFRGEMELFFGSGTQLSVL.